These 29 T cell receptor beta chains came from one sample sequenced in a study of molecular identifiers for immune sequencing clone quantification. MiXCR, run by TCRdb on the PCR reads, gives a single entry per CDR3 protein. The repertoire holds a few hundred thousand distinct CDR3 sequences, roughly 24% seen once, with about 0.74% in the top ten. Material for sequencing was naive CD8+ T cells from blood, with Jurkat cell RNA spiked in. Regarding subset: FACS-sorted CD8+CD4-CCR7+CD45RA+ naive T cells. Receptors were obtained from a human donor in good health. Some libraries in this study had Jurkat cell RNA spiked in.

This clonotype was counted ten times or more. The CDR3 loop reads CASSVLEITDTQYF. DNA of the CDR3: TGTGCCAGCAGCGTATTGGAGATCACAGATACGCAGTATTTT. The chain joins TRBV9 to TRBJ2-3; the D is unclear. CDR1 and CDR2 from the germline V gene are SGDLS and YYNGEE. The CDR3 is 14 residues long. Trimming removed 1 base at V and 2 bases at J, with 8 bases between.

There are a few counts of this clonotype. CDR3: CASSIKHAANTDTQYF. DNA of the CDR3: TGTGCCAGTAGTATAAAACACGCGGCGAACACAGATACGCAGTATTTT. This chain links TRBV19 with TRBJ2-3; D not resolved. V lost 2 bases and J 2 bases, leaving 14 bases between the germline ends. The CDR3 sequence is 16 residues long. Germline loops: CDR1 LNHDA, CDR2 SQIVND (reference sequence).

As regards this clonotype: This may come from a read error, since a much larger clone is one base off. The rearrangement uses TRBV6-6 and TRBJ1-5; weak D call: TRBD1 (6 bases). With 2 bases removed from V and 3 bases from J, the gap between germline ends came to 8 bases. Germline V gene sequence: CDR1 MNHNY, CDR2 SVGAGI (reference sequence). The CDR3 consists of 14 residues. The CDR3, as DNA: TGTGCCAGCAGTTACGGGACACTCAATCAGCCCCAGCATTTT. The encoded protein is CASSYGTLNQPQHF.

This clonotype showed up just a few times. The chain joins TRBV29-1 to TRBJ2-1; unclear D gene. V lost 3 bases to trimming and J lost 2 bases, with 14 bases between them. CDR1 is SQVTM, CDR2 ANQGSEA, per germline. The CDR3 spans 15 residues. DNA of the CDR3: TGCAGCGTTGAGGTTCCGGACCCACCCTACAATGAGCAGTTCTTC. This codes for CSVEVPDPPYNEQFF.

The table lists this clonotype with a few counts. This sequence joins TRBV9 and TRBJ2-1; 7 nucleotides align to TRBD2. This CDR3 comprises 15 residues. V gave up 0 bases and J gave up 6 bases; unmatched junction bases: 6. CDR1 and CDR2 from the germline V gene are SGDLS and YYNGEE. CDR3 region: CASSVGAGVINEQFF. CDR3 sequence (DNA): TGTGCCAGCAGCGTAGGGGCGGGAGTTATCAATGAGCAGTTCTTC.

The chain carries TRBV11-2 and TRBJ2-5, with TRBD2 as a possible D gene (6 bases). The germline gives CDR1 SGHAT, CDR2 FQNNGV. The length of the CDR3 is 15 residues. Deletions cut 8 bases from V and 0 bases from J, with 16 bases between. The CDR3 region has the DNA TGTGCCAGCGGCTCCGGGGCGGGGTACCAAGAGACCCAGTACTTC. Protein product: CASGSGAGYQETQYF.

The chain joins TRBV5-6 to TRBJ1-2, with a weak D call TRBD1 (6 bases). In germline, CDR1 is SGHDT, CDR2 YYEEEE. This CDR3 comprises 15 residues. The V end was cut by 4 bases, the J end by 4 bases, with 17 bases between. CDR3 nucleotides: TGTGCCAGCAGCCCACTAGGGGGACTCAGCTATGGCTACACCTTC. Translation gives CASSPLGGLSYGYTF.

A note on this clonotype: The germline gene is not matched at one end of the junction; a read error may be the cause. The chain has TRBV7-2 and TRBJ2-5; 10 bases fit TRBD2. Germline CDR1 SGHTA, CDR2 FQGNSA. The CDR3 contains 17 residues. The CDR3: CASSLGILAGIQETQHF. In DNA form, the CDR3 reads TGTGCCAGCAGCTTGGGAATACTAGCGGGAATTCAAGAGACCCAGCACTTC.

The table lists this clonotype with a few counts. The rearrangement links TRBV10-3 to TRBJ2-1; D might be TRBD1 (5 bases). Trimming took 7 bases from V and 0 from J, leaving 16 bases between them. This CDR3 is 16 amino acids long. Germline loops: CDR1 ENHRY, CDR2 SYGVKD. The chain's CDR3 is CAITTTGSSSYNEQFF. The CDR3 nucleotides read TGTGCCATCACCACAACAGGCTCGAGCTCCTACAATGAGCAGTTCTTC.

This rearrangement joins TRBV20-1 to TRBJ2-7; perhaps TRBD2 as D (6 bases). V was trimmed by 5 bases and J by 5 bases, leaving 13 bases between them. Per germline, CDR1 DFQATT and CDR2 SNEGSKA (reference sequence). The CDR3 has 12 amino acids. This CDR3 reads CSALHSGDEQYF. The CDR3 nucleotides read TGCAGTGCTCTCCACTCGGGGGACGAGCAGTACTTC.

This clonotype turned up a few times. The chain links TRBV4-3 to TRBJ2-7, with a tentative D call TRBD1 (6 bases). Germline CDR1 LGHNA, CDR2 YSLEER. V dropped 1 base and J dropped 4 bases, with 17 bases sitting between them. The CDR3 contains 16 residues. CDR3 nucleotides: TGCGCCAGCAGCCAAGTACGGACAGACCCCGGGTACGAGCAGTACTTC. Amino acid sequence: CASSQVRTDPGYEQYF.

This clonotype was found a few times. The genes are TRBV27 and TRBJ2-7; perhaps TRBD1 as D (5 bases). The V gene lost 0 bases and the J gene lost 3 bases, with 12 bases spanning the gap. Germline V gene sequence: CDR1 MNHEY, CDR2 SMNVEV (reference sequence). There are 15 residues in the CDR3. DNA for the CDR3: TGTGCCAGCAGTTTATCTCAGGGATCATTCTACGAGCAGTACTTC. Protein sequence: CASSLSQGSFYEQYF.

V and J are TRBV30 and TRBJ2-7, with 7 bases that match TRBD1. The J segment lost 3 bases and the V segment lost 2 bases, leaving 10 bases of the junction unmatched. Germline V gives CDR1 GTSNPN, CDR2 SVGIG (reference sequence). CDR3 length: 15 residues. The CDR3 is CAWSYFSTGNYEQYF. CDR3 DNA sequence: TGTGCCTGGAGTTACTTCTCGACAGGGAACTACGAGCAGTACTTC.

This clonotype has ten or more counts. As DNA, the CDR3 is TGTGCCAGCAGCCACGGGCCAGGGGGCCCCTACGAGCAGTACTTC. Translation: CASSHGPGGPYEQYF. The chain couples TRBV28 to TRBJ2-7; 8 bases line up with TRBD1. The V gene's germline CDR1 is MDHEN and CDR2 SYDVKM. V lost 6 bases to trimming and J lost 2 bases; unmatched junction nucleotides: 9. There are 15 residues in the CDR3. Looking up the rest from reference TRBV28 and TRBJ2-7 gives the full variable domain: DVKVTQSSRYLVKRTGEKVFLECVQDMDHENMFWYRQDPGLGLRLIYFSYDVKMKEKGDIPEGYSVSREKKERFSLILESASTNQTSMYLCASSHGPGGPYEQYFGPGTRLTVT.

This clonotype has only one observation. Germline and junction disagree at one end, which may indicate a read error. The gene calls are TRBV5-6 and TRBJ2-1; 7 bases are a match to TRBD2. Germline V CDR1 and CDR2: SGHDT, YYEEEE. This CDR3 region has 15 residues. CDR3 amino acids: CASNLVWRESDEQFF. Written as DNA, the CDR3 is TGTGCCAGCAACTTGGTCTGGCGGGAGTCCGATGAGCAGTTCTTC.

This clonotype appeared a few times. The rearrangement links TRBV7-3 to TRBJ2-7; possibly TRBD2 for D (6 bases). CDR3 length: 13 residues. CDR1 and CDR2 (germline): SGHTA, FQGTGA. Trimming took 4 bases from V and 0 from J, leaving 7 bases between them. CDR3 amino acids: CASSSTSSYEQYF. CDR3 in DNA: TGTGCCAGCAGCTCGACTAGCTCCTACGAGCAGTACTTC.

This clonotype was picked up many times. The chain combines TRBV27 with TRBJ2-2, with 9 bases aligning to TRBD1. CDR1 MNHEY and CDR2 SMNVEV come from the germline V gene (reference sequence). Losses at the gene ends were 7 bases for V and 6 bases for J; bases not matched to a gene: 9. The CDR3 runs 15 residues. The CDR3 coding sequence is TGTGCCAGCACCCTTCAAAGACAGGGGGCCGGGGAGCTGTTTTTT. As protein: CASTLQRQGAGELFF.

A note on this clonotype: Compared with germline, one end of the junction differs, possibly owing to a read error. The rearrangement links TRBV7-9 to TRBJ1-1, with D hard to call. This CDR3 comprises 12 residues. In germline, CDR1 is SEHNR, CDR2 FQNEAQ (reference sequence). The CDR3: CAGSLAGTEAFF. CDR3 nucleotides: TGTGCCGGCAGCTTAGCGGGGACTGAAGCTTTCTTT.

As regards this clonotype: This may stem from a read error, because a much larger clone lies one nucleotide away. The rearrangement uses TRBV12-3 or TRBV12-4 and TRBJ2-4; 9 bases are a match to TRBD1. Unmatched junction bases numbered 10, after V lost 2 bases and J lost 8 bases. The CDR3 spans 16 residues. CDR3 nucleotides: TGTGCCAGCAGTTTAAGGACAGGGGTAGGAAATCACATTCAGTACTTC. Amino acid sequence: CASSLRTGVGNHIQYF.

This clonotype occurred many times. The chain recombines TRBV7-9 with TRBJ2-1; unclear D gene. V shed 3 bases and J shed 6 bases, with 12 bases lying between them. The V gene's germline CDR1 is SEHNR and CDR2 FQNEAQ (reference sequence). CDR3 length equals 14 residues. CDR3 amino acids: CASSFVGRSNEQFF. The CDR3 DNA sequence: TGTGCCAGCAGCTTTGTCGGCAGATCCAATGAGCAGTTCTTC.

The genes are TRBV12-3 or TRBV12-4 and TRBJ2-7, with D maybe TRBD2 (6 bases). The CDR3 has 12 residues. Trimming took off 8 bases at V and 5 bases at J, with 13 bases between the two ends. The DNA of the CDR3 is TGTGCCAGCGGCTTGACTAGAGACGAGCAGTACTTC. Protein product: CASGLTRDEQYF.

This clonotype turned up a few times. The J gene is TRBJ2-3, the V gene TRBV6-5, with 7 positions matching TRBD1. The CDR3 is 15 amino acids. Germline assignment: CDR1 MNHEY and CDR2 SVGAGI. J gave up 1 base and V 6 bases, and 7 bases lay outside the gene matches. CDR3 sequence: CASRGQELRTDTQYF. In nucleotides, the CDR3 is TGTGCCAGCAGAGGACAGGAACTCCGCACAGATACGCAGTATTTT.

The chain employs TRBV20-1 and TRBJ2-2, with D possibly TRBD1 on 5 matching bases. The V end lost 3 bases, the J end lost 6 bases, and 14 bases lay between the germline ends. Germline V gene sequence: CDR1 DFQATT, CDR2 SNEGSKA (reference sequence). The CDR3 has 14 residues. CDR3 residues: CSARDNMSPGELFF. As DNA, the CDR3 is TGCAGTGCTAGGGACAACATGAGTCCCGGGGAGCTGTTTTTT.

Notes on this clonotype: This clone may be a read error of a much larger clone one base away. Without the conserved terminal phenylalanine or tryptophan, this CDR3 likely stems from a read error. The chain employs TRBV12-3 or TRBV12-4 and TRBJ2-3, with unresolved D. The length of the CDR3 is 13 residues. The ends were cut back, 3 bases at V and 0 bases at J, with 4 bases in the middle. The CDR3 DNA reads TGTGCCAGCAGTTTCGTGAGCACAGATACGCAGTATTCT. Encoded protein: CASSFVSTDTQYS.

This clonotype turned up a few times. The chain joins TRBV27 to TRBJ1-2; TRBD1 matches at 11 bases. Trimming removed 5 bases from V and 6 bases from J; junction bases left unmatched: 5. Germline V gene lookup returns CDR1 MNHEY and CDR2 SMNVEV (reference sequence). The CDR3 is 14 amino acids. The CDR3 DNA reads as TGTGCCAGCAGTGGCGGGACAGGGGGGGATGGCTACACCTTC. It codes for CASSGGTGGDGYTF.

Regarding this clonotype: This may arise from a read error, as a much more abundant clone is one base away. The V gene is TRBV6-1, the J gene TRBJ2-1; D is ambiguous. Trimming stripped 8 bases from V and 3 bases from J, with 14 bases between. This CDR3 comprises 14 residues. CDR1 MNHNS and CDR2 SASEGT come from the germline V gene. CDR3 coding DNA: TGTGCCAGCCTCTCCCTCAGTTTCTACAATGAGCAGTTCTTC. Translating gives CASLSLSFYNEQFF.

This clonotype was observed many times. The chain has TRBV29-1 and TRBJ2-7; either TRBD1 or TRBD2 may fit D (5 bases each). The ends were cut back, 4 bases at V and 3 bases at J, with 16 bases in the middle. The CDR3 contains 14 residues. CDR1 and CDR2 (germline): SQVTM, ANQGSEA. CDR3 residues: CSVAGKQDHYEQYF. The CDR3 DNA follows: TGCAGCGTTGCGGGGAAACAGGACCACTACGAGCAGTACTTC.

The rearrangement uses TRBV13 and TRBJ2-7; 12 nucleotides line up with TRBD2. Trimming at V came to 4 bases and at J to 5 bases, leaving 9 bases not matched to a gene. The CDR3 has 16 amino acids. CDR1 is PRHDT, CDR2 FYEKMQ, per germline (reference sequence). CDR3 sequence: CASSSGLAGFGHEQYF. The CDR3 DNA reads as TGTGCCAGCAGCTCCGGACTAGCGGGGTTCGGGCACGAGCAGTACTTC. Full variable domain (remainder filled in from reference TRBV13 and TRBJ2-7): AAGVIQSPRHLIKEKRETATLKCYPIPRHDTVYWYQQGPGQDPQFLISFYEKMQSDKGSIPDRFSAQQFSDYHSELNMSSLELGDSALYFCASSSGLAGFGHEQYFGPGTRLTVT.

A note on this clonotype: Sequence at one end of the junction differs from germline and may be a read error. The V call is TRBV6-6, the J call TRBJ2-5, with no clear D. This CDR3 has 12 amino acids. Germline lookup yields CDR1 MNHNY and CDR2 SVGAGI (reference sequence). This CDR3 is CAGMGYQGTQYF. CDR3 nucleotides: TGTGCCGGCATGGGGTACCAAGGGACCCAGTACTTC.